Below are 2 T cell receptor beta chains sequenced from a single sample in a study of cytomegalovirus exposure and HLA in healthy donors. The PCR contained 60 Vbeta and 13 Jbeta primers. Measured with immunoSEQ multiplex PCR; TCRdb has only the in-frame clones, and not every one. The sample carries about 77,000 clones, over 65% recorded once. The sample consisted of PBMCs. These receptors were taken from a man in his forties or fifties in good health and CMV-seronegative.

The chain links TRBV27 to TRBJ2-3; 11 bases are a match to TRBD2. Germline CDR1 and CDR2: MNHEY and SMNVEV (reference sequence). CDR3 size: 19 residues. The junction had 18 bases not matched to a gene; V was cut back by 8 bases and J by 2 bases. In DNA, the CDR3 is TGTGCCAGCGGCCGACCTCCGGGACTAGCGGTAAGGGACACAGATACGCAGTATTTT. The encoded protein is CASGRPPGLAVRDTDTQYF.

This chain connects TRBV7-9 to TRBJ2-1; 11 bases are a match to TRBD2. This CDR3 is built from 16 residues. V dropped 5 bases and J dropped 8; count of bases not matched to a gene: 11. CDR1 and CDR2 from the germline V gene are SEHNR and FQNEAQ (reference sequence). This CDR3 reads CASSRRASGRFDEQFF. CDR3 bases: TGTGCCAGCAGCCGTAGGGCTAGCGGGAGGTTCGATGAGCAGTTCTTC.